This record concerns one T cell receptor beta chain sequence. Its antigen remains unknown. The sample comes from a study of OX40 agonist ivuxolimab in advanced cancers. At the level of the study: Patients got intravenous ivuxolimab at 0.01 to 10 mg/kg every 2 weeks. Findings and limits, study-wide: CD4+ and CD8+ blood T cells expanded clonally by week 6 at 0.1 to 3.0 mg/kg.

Sequencing was performed with immunoSEQ multiplex PCR; in TCRdb, only in-frame clones are kept and a portion is missing. The repertoire holds some 97,000 clones, around 90% seen once, with more than 0.15% in the top ten. This CDR3 region has 15 residues. The germline V gene encodes CDR1 SGHAT and CDR2 FQNNGV. V was clipped by 3 bases and J by 1 base; unmatched bases: 3. The receptor comes from an adult with an advanced solid tumor such as melanoma, head and neck, liver or kidney cancer. The chain couples TRBV11-2 to TRBJ2-4; 7 nucleotides agree with TRBD1. Material: CD4+ or CD8+ T cells sorted from blood, obtained in a trial of the OX40 agonist ivuxolimab. CDR3 in DNA: TGTGCCAGCAGCTTTCTGGGACAGGCCAAAAACATTCAGTACTTC. Its translation: CASSFLGQAKNIQYF.